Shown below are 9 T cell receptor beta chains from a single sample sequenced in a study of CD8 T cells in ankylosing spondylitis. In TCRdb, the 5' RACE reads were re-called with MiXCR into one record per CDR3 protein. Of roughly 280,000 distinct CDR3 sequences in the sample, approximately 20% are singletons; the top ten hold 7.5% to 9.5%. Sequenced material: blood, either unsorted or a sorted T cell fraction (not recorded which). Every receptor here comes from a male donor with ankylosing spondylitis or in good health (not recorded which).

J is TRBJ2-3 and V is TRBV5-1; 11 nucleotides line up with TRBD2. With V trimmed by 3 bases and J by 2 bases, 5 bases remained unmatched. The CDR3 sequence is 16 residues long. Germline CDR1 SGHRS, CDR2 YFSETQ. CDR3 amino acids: CASSSRTSGFTDTQYF. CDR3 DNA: TGCGCCAGCAGCTCTCGGACTAGCGGGTTCACAGATACGCAGTATTTT.

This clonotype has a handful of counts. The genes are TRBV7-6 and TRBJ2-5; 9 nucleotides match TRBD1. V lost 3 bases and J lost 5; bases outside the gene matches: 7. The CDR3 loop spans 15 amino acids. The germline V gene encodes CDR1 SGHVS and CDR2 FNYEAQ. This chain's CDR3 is CASSFGTGYSETQYF. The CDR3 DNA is TGTGCCAGCAGCTTTGGGACAGGGTATAGTGAGACCCAGTACTTC.

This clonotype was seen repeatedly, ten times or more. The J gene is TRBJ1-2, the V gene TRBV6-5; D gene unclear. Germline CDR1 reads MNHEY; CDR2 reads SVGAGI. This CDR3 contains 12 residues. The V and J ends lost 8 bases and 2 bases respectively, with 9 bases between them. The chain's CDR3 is CASGVGNYGYTF. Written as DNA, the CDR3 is TGTGCCAGCGGGGTAGGAAACTATGGCTACACCTTC.

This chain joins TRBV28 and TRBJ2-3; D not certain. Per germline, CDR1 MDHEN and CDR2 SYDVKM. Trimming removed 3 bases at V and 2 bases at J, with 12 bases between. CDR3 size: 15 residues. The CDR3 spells CASSFPAVHTDTQYF. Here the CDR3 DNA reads TGTGCCAGCAGTTTTCCTGCAGTCCACACAGATACGCAGTATTTT.

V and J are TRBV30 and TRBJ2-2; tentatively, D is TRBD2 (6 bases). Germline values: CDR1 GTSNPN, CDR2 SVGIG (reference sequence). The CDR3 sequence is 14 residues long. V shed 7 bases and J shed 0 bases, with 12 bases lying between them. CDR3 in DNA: TGTGCCTTGCCAGTAGCGGCGAACACCGGGGAGCTGTTTTTT. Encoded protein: CALPVAANTGELFF.

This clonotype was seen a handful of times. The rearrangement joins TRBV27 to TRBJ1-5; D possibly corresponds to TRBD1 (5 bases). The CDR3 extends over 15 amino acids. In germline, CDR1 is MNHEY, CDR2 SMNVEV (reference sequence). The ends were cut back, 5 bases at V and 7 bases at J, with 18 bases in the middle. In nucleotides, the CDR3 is TGTGCCAGCAGTCGGGCAGGCGGGGGAAGGCAGCCCCAGCATTTT. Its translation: CASSRAGGGRQPQHF.

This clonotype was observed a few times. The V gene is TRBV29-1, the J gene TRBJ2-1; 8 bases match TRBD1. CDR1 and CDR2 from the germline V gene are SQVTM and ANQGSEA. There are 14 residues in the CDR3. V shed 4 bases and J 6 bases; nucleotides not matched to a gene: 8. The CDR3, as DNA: TGCAGCGTTGGGAGGCAGGGGGCCGGCAATGAGCAGTTCTTC. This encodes CSVGRQGAGNEQFF.

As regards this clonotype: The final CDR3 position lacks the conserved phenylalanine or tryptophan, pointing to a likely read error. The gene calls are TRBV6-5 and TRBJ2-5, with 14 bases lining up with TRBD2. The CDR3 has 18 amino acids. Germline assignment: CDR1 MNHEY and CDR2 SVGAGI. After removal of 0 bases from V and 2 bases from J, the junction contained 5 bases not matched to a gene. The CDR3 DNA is TGTGCCAGCAGTTACTCGGGACTAGCGGGAGTCGGGCAAGAGACCCAGTACCTC. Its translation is CASSYSGLAGVGQETQYL.

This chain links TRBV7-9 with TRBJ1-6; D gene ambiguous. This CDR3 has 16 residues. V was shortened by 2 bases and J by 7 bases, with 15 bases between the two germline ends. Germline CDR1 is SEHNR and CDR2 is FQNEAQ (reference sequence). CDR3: CASSLSGGSANSPLHF. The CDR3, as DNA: TGTGCCAGCAGCTTATCGGGCGGCAGCGCCAATTCACCCCTCCACTTT.